These 3 T cell receptor beta chains were all obtained from the same sample, sequenced in a study of a mutant IDH1 vaccine in newly diagnosed glioma. Time point described: week 35, safety follow-up. The investigators gave 300 ug of mutant IDH1 20-mer peptide in each vaccine dose, together with topical imiquimod. Sequencing used immunoSEQ multiplex PCR; TCRdb keeps in-frame clones, though not all of them. The sample includes over 40,000 clones, 80% to 90% seen only once; the top ten take approximately 1.5%. Their specific antigens are unknown. The material was PBMCs, obtained from a glioma patient whose treatment included an IDH1 peptide vaccine. These receptor sequences come from a man in his forties with glioma.

V and J are TRBV28 and TRBJ1-3; D is perhaps TRBD1 (5 bases). Between the trimmed V and J ends, which lost 5 bases and 0 bases, there was a span of 14 bases. Germline values: CDR1 MDHEN, CDR2 SYDVKM. The CDR3 loop spans 16 amino acids. CDR3 coding DNA: TGTGCCAGCAGTAACCCCGGGGGACTCTCTGGAAACACCATATATTTT. Its protein product is CASSNPGGLSGNTIYF.

V is TRBV11-2 and J is TRBJ2-7; TRBD1 is a possible D gene (5 bases). The V end lost 3 bases, the J end lost 6 bases, and 15 bases lay between the germline ends. This CDR3 is 14 amino acids long. From germline, CDR1 is SGHAT and CDR2 FQNNGV. The CDR3 region has the DNA TGTGCCAGCAGCTTGGTTGGACAATCGGGCGAGCAGTACGTC. It yields the protein CASSLVGQSGEQYV.

The chain links TRBV2 to TRBJ2-1; TRBD2 matches 7 bases. The CDR3 is 14 residues long. J was trimmed by 5 bases and V by 8 bases; bases with no gene match: 9. In germline, CDR1 is SNHLY, CDR2 FYNNEI. The CDR3 coding sequence is TGTGCCAGCGCAACGGCTAGCGGAAACAATGAGCAGTTCTTC. Its protein product is CASATASGNNEQFF.